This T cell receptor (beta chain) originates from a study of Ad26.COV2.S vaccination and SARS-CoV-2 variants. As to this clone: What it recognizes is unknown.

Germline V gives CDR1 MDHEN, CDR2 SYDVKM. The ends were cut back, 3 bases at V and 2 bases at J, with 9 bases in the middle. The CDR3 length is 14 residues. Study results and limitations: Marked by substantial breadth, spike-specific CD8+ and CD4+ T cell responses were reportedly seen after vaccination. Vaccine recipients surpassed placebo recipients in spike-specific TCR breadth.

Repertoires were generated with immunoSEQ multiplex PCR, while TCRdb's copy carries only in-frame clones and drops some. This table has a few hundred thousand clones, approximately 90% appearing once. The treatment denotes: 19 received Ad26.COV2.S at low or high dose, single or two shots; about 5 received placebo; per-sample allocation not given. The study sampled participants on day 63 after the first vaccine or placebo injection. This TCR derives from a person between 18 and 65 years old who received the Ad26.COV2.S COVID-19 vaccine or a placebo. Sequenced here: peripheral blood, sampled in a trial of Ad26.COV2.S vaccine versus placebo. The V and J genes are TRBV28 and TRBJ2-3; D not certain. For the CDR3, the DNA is TGTGCCAGCAGTTTGAGAGAGAACACAGATACGCAGTATTTT. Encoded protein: CASSLRENTDTQYF.